Listed here is a single TCR beta chain. The V gene lost 5 bases and the J gene lost 8 bases, with 6 bases spanning the gap. The germline CDR1 and CDR2 sequences are MNHEY and SMNVEV (reference sequence). CDR3 length: 11 residues. The table came from immunoSEQ multiplex PCR; TCRdb's copy has only in-frame clones and leaves some out. This table holds 550,000 to 750,000 clones, around 92% found once. This record comes from a study of shared clonotypes between healthy human individuals. Selected positively for CCR7 and CD45RO-negative, naive CD8 cells excluded terminally differentiated effector memory CD45RA+ cells.

The TCR was taken from a man aged 25 to 40 in good health. The sample comprised naive CD8+ T cells sorted from blood. The chain recombines TRBV27 with TRBJ2-2; D gene uncertain. CDR3 sequence (DNA): TGTGCCAGCAGTCGCGCTGGGGAGCTGTTTTTT. Protein sequence: CASSRAGELFF.